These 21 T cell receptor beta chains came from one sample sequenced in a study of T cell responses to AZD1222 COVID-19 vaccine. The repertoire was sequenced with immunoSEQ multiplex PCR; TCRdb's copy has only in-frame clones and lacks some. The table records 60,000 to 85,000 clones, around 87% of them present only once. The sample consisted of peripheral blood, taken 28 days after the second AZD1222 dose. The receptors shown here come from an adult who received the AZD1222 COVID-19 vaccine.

The CDR3 loop reads CSVVLFPDSNQPQHF. CDR3 nucleotide sequence: TGCAGCGTTGTTCTTTTTCCAGATAGCAATCAGCCCCAGCATTTT. The chain links TRBV29-1 to TRBJ1-5; D remains ambiguous. There are 15 residues in the CDR3. In germline, CDR1 is SQVTM, CDR2 ANQGSEA. V lost 4 bases and J 0 bases, leaving 13 bases between the germline ends.

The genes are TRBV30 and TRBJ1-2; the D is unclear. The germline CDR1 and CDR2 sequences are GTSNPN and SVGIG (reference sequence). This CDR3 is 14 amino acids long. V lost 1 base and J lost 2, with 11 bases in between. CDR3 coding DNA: TGTGCCTGGAGTGGGAATTGGGCCAACTATGGCTACACCTTC. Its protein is CAWSGNWANYGYTF.

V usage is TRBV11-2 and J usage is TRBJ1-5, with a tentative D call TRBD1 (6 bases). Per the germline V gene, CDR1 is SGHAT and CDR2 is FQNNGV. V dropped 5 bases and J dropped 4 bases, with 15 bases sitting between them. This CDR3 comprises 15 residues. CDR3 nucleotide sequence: TGTGCCAGCAGCCCTATGTCGGGGGCGAATCAGCCCCAGCATTTT. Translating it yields CASSPMSGANQPQHF.

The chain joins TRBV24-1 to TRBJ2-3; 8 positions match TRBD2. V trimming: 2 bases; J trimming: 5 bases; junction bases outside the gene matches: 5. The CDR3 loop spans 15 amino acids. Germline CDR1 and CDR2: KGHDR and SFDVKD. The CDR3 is CATSDSLAGRDTQYF. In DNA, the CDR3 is TGTGCCACCAGTGATTCTCTAGCGGGTCGAGATACGCAGTATTTT.

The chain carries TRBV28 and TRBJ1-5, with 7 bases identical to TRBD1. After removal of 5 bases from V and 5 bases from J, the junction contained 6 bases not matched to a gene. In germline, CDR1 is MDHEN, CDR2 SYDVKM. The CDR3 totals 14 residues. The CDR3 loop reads CASSPVTGHQPQHF. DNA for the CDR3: TGTGCCAGCAGTCCTGTGACAGGGCATCAGCCCCAGCATTTT.

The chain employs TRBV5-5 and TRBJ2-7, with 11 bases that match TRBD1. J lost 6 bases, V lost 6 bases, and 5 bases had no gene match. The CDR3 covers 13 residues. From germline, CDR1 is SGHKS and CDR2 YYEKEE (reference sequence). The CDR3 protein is CASTPGTGGEQYF. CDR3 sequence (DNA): TGTGCCAGCACGCCCGGGACAGGGGGCGAGCAGTACTTC.

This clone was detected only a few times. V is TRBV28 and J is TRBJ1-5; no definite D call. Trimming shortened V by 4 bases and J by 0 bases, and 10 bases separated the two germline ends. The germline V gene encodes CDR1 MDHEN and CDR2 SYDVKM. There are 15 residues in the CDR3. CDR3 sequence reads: CASSSEGDSNQPQHF. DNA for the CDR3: TGTGCCAGCAGTTCGGAGGGTGATAGCAATCAGCCCCAGCATTTT.

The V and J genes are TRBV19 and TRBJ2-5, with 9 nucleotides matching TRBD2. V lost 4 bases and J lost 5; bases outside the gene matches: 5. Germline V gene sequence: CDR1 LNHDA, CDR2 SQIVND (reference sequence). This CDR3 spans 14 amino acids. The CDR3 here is CASSSGGASETQYF. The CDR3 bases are TGTGCCAGTAGTAGCGGGGGGGCATCGGAGACCCAGTACTTC.

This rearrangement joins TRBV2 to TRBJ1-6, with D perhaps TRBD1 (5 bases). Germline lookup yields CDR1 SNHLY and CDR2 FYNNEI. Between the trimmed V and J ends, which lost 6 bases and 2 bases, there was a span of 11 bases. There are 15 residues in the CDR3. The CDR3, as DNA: TGTGCCAGCAGCCCTGGGGGTACCTATAATTCACCCCTCCACTTT. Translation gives CASSPGGTYNSPLHF.

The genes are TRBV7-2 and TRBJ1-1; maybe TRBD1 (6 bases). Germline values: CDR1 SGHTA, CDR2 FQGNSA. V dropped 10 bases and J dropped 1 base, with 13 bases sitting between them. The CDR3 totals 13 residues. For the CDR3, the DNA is TGTGCCAATTACCGGACAGCGAACACTGAAGCTTTCTTT. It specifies CANYRTANTEAFF.

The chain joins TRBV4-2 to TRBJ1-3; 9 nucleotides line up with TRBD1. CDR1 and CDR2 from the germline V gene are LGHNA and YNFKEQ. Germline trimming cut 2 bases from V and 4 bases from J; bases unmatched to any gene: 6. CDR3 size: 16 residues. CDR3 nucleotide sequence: TGTGCCAGCAGCCAATTTCCGGACAGGGGCGGAAACACCATATATTTT. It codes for CASSQFPDRGGNTIYF.

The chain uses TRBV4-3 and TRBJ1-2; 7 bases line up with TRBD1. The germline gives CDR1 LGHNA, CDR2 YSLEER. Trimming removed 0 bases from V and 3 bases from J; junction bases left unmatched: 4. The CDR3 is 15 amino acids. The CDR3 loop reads CASSQETGYDYGYTF. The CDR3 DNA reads TGCGCCAGCAGCCAAGAGACAGGGTACGACTATGGCTACACCTTC.

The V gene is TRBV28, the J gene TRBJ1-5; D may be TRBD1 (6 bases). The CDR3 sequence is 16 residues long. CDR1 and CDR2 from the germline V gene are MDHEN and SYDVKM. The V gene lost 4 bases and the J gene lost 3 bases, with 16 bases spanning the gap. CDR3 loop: CASSSDSQPDNQPQHF. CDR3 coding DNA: TGTGCCAGCAGTTCGGACAGTCAACCAGACAATCAGCCCCAGCATTTT.

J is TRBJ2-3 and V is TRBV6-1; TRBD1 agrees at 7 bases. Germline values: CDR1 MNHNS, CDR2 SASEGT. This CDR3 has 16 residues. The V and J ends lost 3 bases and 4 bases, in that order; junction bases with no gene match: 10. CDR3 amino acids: CASSDDFRGPADTQYF. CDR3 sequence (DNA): TGTGCCAGCAGTGACGATTTTAGGGGGCCGGCAGATACGCAGTATTTT.

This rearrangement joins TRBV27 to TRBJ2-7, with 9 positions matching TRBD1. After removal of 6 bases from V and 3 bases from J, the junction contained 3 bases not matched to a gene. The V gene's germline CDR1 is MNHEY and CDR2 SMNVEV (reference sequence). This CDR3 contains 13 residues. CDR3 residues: CASSRQGGYEQYF. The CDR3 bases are TGTGCCAGCAGCAGACAGGGGGGCTACGAGCAGTACTTC.

CDR3 protein: CASSLAIPLSYEQYF. In nucleotides, the CDR3 is TGTGCCAGCAGCTTGGCAATCCCCCTGTCCTACGAGCAGTACTTC. The chain links TRBV11-3 to TRBJ2-7; D is unresolved. The CDR3 length is 15 residues. Germline V lookup: CDR1 SGHNT, CDR2 YENEEA. Between the trimmed V and J ends, which lost 3 bases and 1 base, there was a span of 13 bases.

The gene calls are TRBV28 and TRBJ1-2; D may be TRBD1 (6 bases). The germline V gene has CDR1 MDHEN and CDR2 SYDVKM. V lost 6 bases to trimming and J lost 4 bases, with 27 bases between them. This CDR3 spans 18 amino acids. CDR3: CASRGFQGRSGVVYGYTF. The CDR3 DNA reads TGTGCCAGCAGGGGTTTCCAGGGGAGGTCGGGGGTGGTCTATGGCTACACCTTC.

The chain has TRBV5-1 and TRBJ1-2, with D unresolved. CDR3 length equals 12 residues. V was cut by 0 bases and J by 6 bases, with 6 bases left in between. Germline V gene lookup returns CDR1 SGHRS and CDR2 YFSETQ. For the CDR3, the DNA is TGCGCCAGCAGCTTGGGCCAGGATGGCTACACCTTC. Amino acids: CASSLGQDGYTF.

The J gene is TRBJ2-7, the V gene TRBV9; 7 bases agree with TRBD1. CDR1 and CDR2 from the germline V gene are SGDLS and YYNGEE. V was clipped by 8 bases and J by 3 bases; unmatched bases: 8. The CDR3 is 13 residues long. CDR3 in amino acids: CARPPGQNYEQYF. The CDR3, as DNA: TGTGCCAGACCCCCGGGACAGAACTACGAGCAGTACTTC.

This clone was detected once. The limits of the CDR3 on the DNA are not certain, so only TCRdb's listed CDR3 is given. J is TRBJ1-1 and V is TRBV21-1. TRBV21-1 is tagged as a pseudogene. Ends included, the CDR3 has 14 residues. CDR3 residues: CASTPWGSGTEAFF.

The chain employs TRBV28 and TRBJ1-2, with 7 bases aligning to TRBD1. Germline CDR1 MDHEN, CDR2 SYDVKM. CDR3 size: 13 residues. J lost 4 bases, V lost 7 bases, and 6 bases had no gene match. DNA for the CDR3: TGTGCCAGCAAAAAACAGGGGACCTATGGCTACACCTTC. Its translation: CASKKQGTYGYTF.